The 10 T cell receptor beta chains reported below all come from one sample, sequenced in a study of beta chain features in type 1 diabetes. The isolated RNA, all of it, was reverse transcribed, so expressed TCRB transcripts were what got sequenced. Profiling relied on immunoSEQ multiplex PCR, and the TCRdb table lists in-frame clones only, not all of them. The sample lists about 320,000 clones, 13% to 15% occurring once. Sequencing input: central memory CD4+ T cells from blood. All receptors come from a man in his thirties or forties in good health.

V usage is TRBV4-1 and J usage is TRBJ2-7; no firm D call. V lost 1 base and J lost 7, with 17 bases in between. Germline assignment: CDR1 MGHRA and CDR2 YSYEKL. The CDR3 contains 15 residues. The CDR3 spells CASSQALGPWREQYF. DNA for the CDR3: TGCGCCAGCAGCCAAGCCCTAGGACCGTGGCGGGAGCAGTACTTC.

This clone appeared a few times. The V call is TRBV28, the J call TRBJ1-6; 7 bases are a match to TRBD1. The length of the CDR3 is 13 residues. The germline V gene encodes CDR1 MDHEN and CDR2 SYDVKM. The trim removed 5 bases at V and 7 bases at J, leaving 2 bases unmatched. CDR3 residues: CASSPTGNSPLHF. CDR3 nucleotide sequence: TGTGCCAGCAGTCCGACAGGGAATTCACCCCTCCACTTT.

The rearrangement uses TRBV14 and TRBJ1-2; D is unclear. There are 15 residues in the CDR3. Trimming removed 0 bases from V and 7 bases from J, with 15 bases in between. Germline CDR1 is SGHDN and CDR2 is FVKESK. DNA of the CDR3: TGTGCCAGCAGCCAAGAAATTACTTTAGGCCGTGGCTACACCTTC. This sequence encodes CASSQEITLGRGYTF.

The CDR3 DNA follows: TGTGCCAGCAGCCGTACAGGGGGGGGGCTGAGCACTGAAGCTTTCTTT. This codes for CASSRTGGGLSTEAFF. The chain is built from TRBV7-8 and TRBJ1-1; the match to TRBD1 covers 8 bases. V was pared by 5 bases and J by 4 bases, with 12 bases of the junction left unmatched. The CDR3 runs to 16 residues. Germline CDR1 and CDR2: SGHVS and FQNEAQ.

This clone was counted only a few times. CDR3 loop: CAWGDFLVSYNEQFF. The CDR3 bases are TGTGCCTGGGGCGACTTCCTTGTCTCCTACAATGAGCAGTTCTTC. J is TRBJ2-1 and V is TRBV30; the D is unclear. The CDR3 runs to 15 residues. With 5 bases removed from V and 0 bases from J, the gap between germline ends came to 14 bases. Germline V gene lookup returns CDR1 GTSNPN and CDR2 SVGIG (reference sequence). Supplemented by reference TRBV30 and TRBJ2-1, the full variable domain reads SQTIHQWPATLVQPVGSPLSLECTVEGTSNPNLYWYRQAAGRGLQLLFYSVGIGQISSEVPQNLSASRPQDRQFILSSKKLLLSDSGFYLCAWGDFLVSYNEQFFGPGTRLTVL.

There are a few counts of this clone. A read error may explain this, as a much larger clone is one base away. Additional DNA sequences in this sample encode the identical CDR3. The CDR3 is CASSLGQGNEKLFF. The CDR3 coding sequence is TGTGCCAGCAGCTTAGGACAGGGGAATGAAAAACTGTTTTTT. The V call is TRBV7-2, the J call TRBJ1-4; TRBD1 aligns across 8 bases. This CDR3 has 14 residues. The germline gives CDR1 SGHTA, CDR2 FQGNSA. V trimming: 1 base; J trimming: 5 bases; junction bases outside the gene matches: 0.

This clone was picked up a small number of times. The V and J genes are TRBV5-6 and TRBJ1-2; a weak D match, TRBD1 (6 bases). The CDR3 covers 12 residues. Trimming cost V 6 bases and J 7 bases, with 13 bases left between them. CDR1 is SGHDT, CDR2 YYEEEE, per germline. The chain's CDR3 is CASTKTGFGYTF. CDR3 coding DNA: TGTGCCAGCACAAAAACAGGGTTTGGCTACACCTTC.

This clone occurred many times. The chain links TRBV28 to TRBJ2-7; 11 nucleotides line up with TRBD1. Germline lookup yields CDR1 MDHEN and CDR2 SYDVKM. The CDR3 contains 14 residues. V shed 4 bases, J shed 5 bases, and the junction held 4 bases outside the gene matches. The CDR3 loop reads CASSWTGGQDEQYF. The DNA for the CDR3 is TGTGCCAGCAGTTGGACAGGGGGCCAAGACGAGCAGTACTTC.

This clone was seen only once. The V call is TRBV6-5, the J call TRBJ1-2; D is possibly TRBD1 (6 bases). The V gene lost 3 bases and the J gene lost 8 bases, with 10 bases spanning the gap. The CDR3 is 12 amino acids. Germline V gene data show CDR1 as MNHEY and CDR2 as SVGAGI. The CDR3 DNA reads TGTGCCAGCAGTTATGCGGGGGCGGGCTACACCTTC. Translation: CASSYAGAGYTF.

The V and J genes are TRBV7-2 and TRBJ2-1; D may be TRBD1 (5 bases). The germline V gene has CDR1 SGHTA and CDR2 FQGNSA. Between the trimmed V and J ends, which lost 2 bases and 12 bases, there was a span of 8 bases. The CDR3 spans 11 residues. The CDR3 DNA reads TGTGCCAGCAGCTTAAGGGGCCTGCAGTTCTTC. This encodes CASSLRGLQFF.